This passage covers 29 T cell receptor beta chains from one sample sequenced in a study of cytomegalovirus exposure and HLA in healthy donors. The PCR employed 60 Vbeta primers together with 13 Jbeta primers. The repertoire was sequenced with immunoSEQ multiplex PCR; TCRdb's copy has only in-frame clones and lacks some. This sample's table has 60,000 or so clones. The sample comprised PBMCs. These receptors were collected from a man between 50 and 59 years old in good health and CMV-seropositive.

V and J are TRBV10-3 and TRBJ2-7; 8 nucleotides agree with TRBD1. With 4 bases clipped from V and 3 bases from J, the junction kept 2 bases outside the gene matches. From germline, CDR1 is ENHRY and CDR2 SYGVKD. This CDR3 is built from 13 residues. The CDR3 DNA follows: TGTGCCATCAGTGGGACAGGGAGCTACGAGCAGTACTTC. Translating gives CAISGTGSYEQYF.

The V gene is TRBV7-2, the J gene TRBJ1-5; tentative D call: TRBD1 (5 bases). V dropped 2 bases and J dropped 7 bases, with 12 bases sitting between them. Germline-derived CDR1 and CDR2 are SGHTA and FQGNSA. The CDR3 totals 14 residues. CDR3 DNA: TGTGCCAGCAGCTTAACTGGGGGGGGACAGCCCCAGCATTTT. Translated, it gives CASSLTGGGQPQHF.

This sequence joins TRBV4-3 and TRBJ2-1; 10 bases fit TRBD1. This CDR3 has 16 residues. After removal of 3 bases from V and 12 bases from J, the junction contained 14 bases not matched to a gene. Germline V gene data show CDR1 as LGHNA and CDR2 as YSLEER. CDR3 amino acids: CASSHTGQGTGQGQFF. CDR3 in DNA: TGCGCCAGCAGCCATACGGGACAGGGGACCGGGCAAGGGCAGTTCTTC.

This CDR3 reads CASREMISSYNEQFF. The DNA for the CDR3 is TGTGCCAGCAGAGAAATGATCAGCTCCTACAATGAGCAGTTCTTC. J is TRBJ2-1 and V is TRBV6-5, with D unresolved. The V gene lost 6 bases and the J gene lost 0 bases, with 12 bases spanning the gap. Germline values: CDR1 MNHEY, CDR2 SVGAGI. This CDR3 has 15 amino acids.

V gene TRBV4-2 combines with J gene TRBJ2-1; 9 nucleotides match TRBD2. This CDR3 region has 17 residues. Trimming cost V 0 bases and J 3 bases; bases outside gene matches: 6. The germline gives CDR1 LGHNA, CDR2 YNFKEQ. The CDR3 reads CASSQDLAGGFYNEQFF. CDR3 bases: TGTGCCAGCAGCCAAGATTTGGCGGGGGGGTTCTACAATGAGCAGTTCTTC.

This sequence joins TRBV5-1 and TRBJ2-3; TRBD1 might be the D (6 bases). The CDR3 extends over 15 amino acids. Trimming cost V 4 bases and J 2 bases, with 14 bases left between them. Germline V lookup: CDR1 SGHRS, CDR2 YFSETQ. CDR3 in amino acids: CASSPPTGNTDTQYF. CDR3 DNA: TGCGCCAGCAGCCCTCCTACAGGGAACACAGATACGCAGTATTTT.

CDR3 sequence reads: CASSALTGRQETQYF. CDR3 sequence (DNA): TGTGCCAGCAGCGCCTTGACAGGGCGGCAAGAGACCCAGTACTTC. The rearrangement joins TRBV9 to TRBJ2-5; TRBD1 agrees at 7 bases. V was clipped by 3 bases and J by 2 bases; unmatched bases: 7. Germline assignment: CDR1 SGDLS and CDR2 YYNGEE. This CDR3 has 15 residues.

V usage is TRBV14 and J usage is TRBJ1-2; D is possibly TRBD1 (5 bases). Germline CDR1 reads SGHDN; CDR2 reads FVKESK. The CDR3 is 17 amino acids. The V gene lost 4 bases and the J gene lost 8 bases, with 26 bases spanning the gap. The chain's CDR3 is CASSRSPTTVAACGYTF. CDR3 nucleotides: TGTGCCAGCAGCCGCTCCCCAACGACAGTGGCGGCGTGCGGCTACACCTTC.

The chain uses TRBV25-1 and TRBJ2-3, with a possible D match to TRBD2 (7 bases). The length of the CDR3 is 14 residues. The germline V gene encodes CDR1 MGHDK and CDR2 SYGVNS. The V end lost 9 bases, the J end lost 0 bases, and 13 bases lay between the germline ends. CDR3 sequence (DNA): TGTGCCAGTGGGGGGGGCCAGAGCACAGATACGCAGTATTTT. Protein sequence: CASGGGQSTDTQYF.

The chain recombines TRBV4-3 with TRBJ2-1; TRBD2 matches at 12 bases. Germline V gene lookup returns CDR1 LGHNA and CDR2 YSLEER. Unmatched junction bases numbered 2, after V lost 1 base and J lost 4 bases. The CDR3 runs to 16 residues. CDR3 sequence (DNA): TGCGCCAGCAGCCAAGGACTAGCGGGAGCTTACAATGAGCAGTTCTTC. It is translated as CASSQGLAGAYNEQFF.

The chain links TRBV6-1 to TRBJ1-5; no firm D call. Trimming left V 0 bases short and J 1 base short, with 7 bases between. The germline V gene encodes CDR1 MNHNS and CDR2 SASEGT. CDR3 length: 15 residues. In DNA form, the CDR3 reads TGTGCCAGCAGTGAAGCGGCCAGGAGCAATCAGCCCCAGCATTTT. Translating gives CASSEAARSNQPQHF.

V gene TRBV5-4 combines with J gene TRBJ2-7; TRBD2 aligns across 11 bases. The V gene end was trimmed by 0 bases and the J gene end by 4 bases; junction bases not matched to a gene: 3. The CDR3 runs 15 residues. From germline, CDR1 is SGHNT and CDR2 YYREEE (reference sequence). This chain's CDR3 is CASSLESSGGYEQYF. The CDR3 coding sequence is TGTGCCAGCAGCTTGGAATCTAGCGGGGGGTACGAGCAGTACTTC.

This chain uses TRBV29-1 with TRBJ2-2; 8 nucleotides agree with TRBD1. Germline V gene sequence: CDR1 SQVTM, CDR2 ANQGSEA. The CDR3 covers 14 residues. Trimming took 3 bases from V and 7 from J; bases not matched to a gene: 7. The chain's CDR3 is CSVDRGQESGELFF. As DNA, the CDR3 is TGCAGCGTTGACAGGGGGCAGGAGAGCGGGGAGCTGTTTTTT.

The V gene is TRBV5-1, the J gene TRBJ2-1; 10 bases fit TRBD2. The CDR3 has 15 residues. V lost 4 bases, J lost 5 bases, and 6 bases stayed unmatched. The germline V gene has CDR1 SGHRS and CDR2 YFSETQ. The CDR3 nucleotides are TGCGCCAGCAGCCCCTGGACTAGCGGCGACAATGAGCAGTTCTTC. Translation: CASSPWTSGDNEQFF. The variable domain in full, with the rest retrieved from reference TRBV5-1 and TRBJ2-1, is KAGVTQTPRYLIKTRGQQVTLSCSPISGHRSVSWYQQTPGQGLQFLFEYFSETQRNKGNFPGRFSGRQFSNSRSEMNVSTLELGDSALYLCASSPWTSGDNEQFFGPGTRLTVL.

The V call is TRBV5-1, the J call TRBJ2-3; possibly TRBD1 for D (5 bases). With 1 base removed from V and 2 bases from J, the gap between germline ends came to 8 bases. This CDR3 has 14 residues. Per the germline V gene, CDR1 is SGHRS and CDR2 is YFSETQ. The CDR3 nucleotides read TGCGCCAGCAGCTTGTCAGGGCCCACAGATACGCAGTATTTT. Translating it yields CASSLSGPTDTQYF.

The chain employs TRBV12-5 and TRBJ2-1; 10 bases agree with TRBD2. The trim removed 0 bases at V and 2 bases at J, leaving 10 bases unmatched. Per germline, CDR1 LGHNT and CDR2 FRNRAP. The CDR3 runs to 19 residues. This CDR3 reads CASGLVRLAGRWAYNEQFF. The DNA of the CDR3 is TGTGCTAGTGGTTTGGTGCGACTAGCGGGTCGGTGGGCCTACAATGAGCAGTTCTTC.

The CDR3 DNA sequence: TGTGCCAGCACCACGACAGGTTTCCCTAATGAAAAACTGTTTTTT. Translation: CASTTTGFPNEKLFF. The V and J genes are TRBV6-1 and TRBJ1-4; D possibly corresponds to TRBD1 (6 bases). The CDR3 spans 15 residues. V was clipped by 7 bases and J by 3 bases, with 15 bases between them. CDR1 and CDR2 from the germline V gene are MNHNS and SASEGT.

CDR3 loop: CAWGTGIGTEAFF. As DNA, the CDR3 is TGTGCCTGGGGCACAGGGATTGGCACTGAAGCTTTCTTT. This chain uses TRBV30 with TRBJ1-1, with D perhaps TRBD1 (6 bases). The germline V gene encodes CDR1 GTSNPN and CDR2 SVGIG (reference sequence). Trimming cost V 5 bases and J 4 bases, with 14 bases left between them. This CDR3 is built from 13 residues.

The genes are TRBV7-2 and TRBJ2-2, with 9 bases aligning to TRBD1. The CDR3 has 16 residues. V dropped 4 bases and J dropped 3; count of bases not matched to a gene: 6. Germline assignment: CDR1 SGHTA and CDR2 FQGNSA. The DNA for the CDR3 is TGTGCCAGCAGCTCCCGGGGACAGGGTCACACCGGGGAGCTGTTTTTT. It translates to CASSSRGQGHTGELFF.

As for this clone: Other DNA sequences within the sample encode an identical CDR3. This chain connects TRBV29-1 to TRBJ2-2; no reliable D call. Germline V gene sequence: CDR1 SQVTM, CDR2 ANQGSEA. This CDR3 has 13 residues. V was clipped by 3 bases and J by 0 bases, with 5 bases between them. The CDR3 region is CSVDPANTGELFF. CDR3 nucleotides: TGCAGCGTTGACCCGGCGAACACCGGGGAGCTGTTTTTT.

The CDR3 DNA follows: TGTGCCTGCCAAGGGGACAGGGACTACGAGCAGTACTTC. As protein: CACQGDRDYEQYF. The chain links TRBV30 to TRBJ2-7; 9 nucleotides align to TRBD1. The length of the CDR3 is 13 residues. After removal of 6 bases from V and 3 bases from J, the junction contained 6 bases not matched to a gene. CDR1 and CDR2 from the germline V gene are GTSNPN and SVGIG (reference sequence).

This chain joins TRBV9 and TRBJ2-1, with 10 bases lining up with TRBD1. This CDR3 region has 16 residues. Germline V lookup: CDR1 SGDLS, CDR2 YYNGEE. Trimming removed 5 bases from V and 3 bases from J; junction bases left unmatched: 8. The CDR3 here is CASSRIGTGVYNEQFF. The CDR3 DNA follows: TGTGCCAGCAGTCGGATAGGGACAGGGGTCTACAATGAGCAGTTCTTC. The whole variable domain, filled in from reference TRBV9 and TRBJ2-1, reads DSGVTQTPKHLITATGQRVTLRCSPRSGDLSVYWYQQSLDQGLQFLIQYYNGEERAKGNILERFSAQQFPDLHSELNLSSLELGDSALYFCASSRIGTGVYNEQFFGPGTRLTVL.

This chain connects TRBV6-1 to TRBJ1-5, with a weak D call TRBD1 (5 bases). The V gene's germline CDR1 is MNHNS and CDR2 SASEGT. V shed 1 base and J shed 3 bases, with 13 bases lying between them. CDR3 length: 16 amino acids. CDR3 residues: CASSEVGLGANQPQHF. The CDR3 region has the DNA TGTGCCAGCAGTGAAGTAGGCCTAGGGGCCAATCAGCCCCAGCATTTT.

V and J are TRBV14 and TRBJ2-7, with D unresolved. Germline V gene lookup returns CDR1 SGHDN and CDR2 FVKESK. The CDR3 is 13 residues long. V was clipped by 0 bases and J by 5 bases, with 8 bases between them. CDR3 protein: CASSQDSGNEQYF. The CDR3 DNA is TGTGCCAGCAGCCAAGATTCTGGCAACGAGCAGTACTTC.

V usage is TRBV7-8 and J usage is TRBJ2-7; 13 nucleotides agree with TRBD2. The V segment lost 2 bases and the J segment 2 bases; nucleotides outside the gene matches: 6. The CDR3 is 17 residues long. Germline V gene data show CDR1 as SGHVS and CDR2 as FQNEAQ. The CDR3 DNA sequence: TGTGCCAGCAGCTTAAGTCTAGGGACTAGCGGGACCTACGAGCAGTACTTC. It codes for CASSLSLGTSGTYEQYF.

CDR3 in DNA: TGTGCCAGCAGTTCGGGGACTAGCGGGATCGGTGAGCAGTTCTTC. This gives the protein CASSSGTSGIGEQFF. The rearrangement uses TRBV6-6 and TRBJ2-1; 13 nucleotides match TRBD2. CDR3 length equals 15 residues. Germline V gives CDR1 MNHNY, CDR2 SVGAGI (reference sequence). After removal of 4 bases from V and 9 bases from J, the junction contained 6 bases not matched to a gene.

The chain has TRBV7-3 and TRBJ2-2, with D possibly TRBD2 on 6 matching bases. CDR1 and CDR2 from the germline V gene are SGHTA and FQGTGA. Trimming took off 5 bases at V and 4 bases at J, with 23 bases between the two ends. This CDR3 has 18 amino acids. The CDR3 DNA sequence: TGTGCCAGCAGCGAAAACCCAGGACTAATTACCAGCACCGGGGAGCTGTTTTTT. Protein sequence: CASSENPGLITSTGELFF.

The CDR3: CAWSVGDPGTQETQYF. The CDR3 DNA is TGTGCCTGGAGTGTAGGGGACCCAGGGACTCAAGAGACCCAGTACTTC. The rearrangement uses TRBV30 and TRBJ2-5; weak D call: TRBD2 (6 bases). Deletions cut 0 bases from V and 2 bases from J, with 16 bases between. The CDR3 loop spans 16 amino acids. Germline values: CDR1 GTSNPN, CDR2 SVGIG (reference sequence).

The chain links TRBV6-1 to TRBJ1-3; D is ambiguous. This CDR3 region has 13 residues. CDR1 and CDR2 (germline): MNHNS, SASEGT. Trimming stripped 7 bases from V and 4 bases from J, with 11 bases between. The CDR3 loop reads CASTRGLGNTIYF. Here the CDR3 DNA reads TGTGCCAGCACGCGAGGCTTGGGAAACACCATATATTTT.